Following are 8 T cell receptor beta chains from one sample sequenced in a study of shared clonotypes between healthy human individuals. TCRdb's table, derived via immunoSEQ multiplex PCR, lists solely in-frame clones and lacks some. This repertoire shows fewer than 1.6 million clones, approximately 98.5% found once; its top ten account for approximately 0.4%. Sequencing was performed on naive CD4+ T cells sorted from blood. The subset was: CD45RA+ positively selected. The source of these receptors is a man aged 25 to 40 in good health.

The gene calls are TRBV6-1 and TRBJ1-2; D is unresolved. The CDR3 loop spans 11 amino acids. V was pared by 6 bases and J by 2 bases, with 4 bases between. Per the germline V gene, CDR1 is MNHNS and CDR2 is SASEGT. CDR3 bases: TGTGCCAGCAGACACAACTATGGCTACACCTTC. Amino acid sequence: CASRHNYGYTF.

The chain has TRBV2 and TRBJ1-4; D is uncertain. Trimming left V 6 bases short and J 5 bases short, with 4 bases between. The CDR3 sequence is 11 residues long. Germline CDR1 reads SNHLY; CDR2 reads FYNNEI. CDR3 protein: CASRLNEKLFF. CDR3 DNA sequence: TGTGCCAGCAGATTAAATGAAAAACTGTTTTTT.

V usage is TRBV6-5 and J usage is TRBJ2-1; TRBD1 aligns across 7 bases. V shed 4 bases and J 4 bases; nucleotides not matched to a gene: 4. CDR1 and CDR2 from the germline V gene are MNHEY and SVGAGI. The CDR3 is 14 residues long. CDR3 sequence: CASSLRTGYNEQFF. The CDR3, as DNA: TGTGCCAGCAGTTTACGGACAGGATACAATGAGCAGTTCTTC.

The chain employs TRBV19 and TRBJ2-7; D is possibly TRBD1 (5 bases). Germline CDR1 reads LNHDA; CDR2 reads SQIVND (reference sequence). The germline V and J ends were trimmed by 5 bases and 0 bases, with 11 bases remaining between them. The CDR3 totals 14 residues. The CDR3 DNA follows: TGTGCCAGTAGTGACAGAGTCAGCTCCTACGAGCAGTACTTC. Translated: CASSDRVSSYEQYF.

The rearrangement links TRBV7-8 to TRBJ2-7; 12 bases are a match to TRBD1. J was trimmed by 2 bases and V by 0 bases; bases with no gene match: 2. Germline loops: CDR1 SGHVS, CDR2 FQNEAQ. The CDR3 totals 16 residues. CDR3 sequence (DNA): TGTGCCAGCAGCTTAGCGGGACAGGGGGCCACCTACGAGCAGTACTTC. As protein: CASSLAGQGATYEQYF.

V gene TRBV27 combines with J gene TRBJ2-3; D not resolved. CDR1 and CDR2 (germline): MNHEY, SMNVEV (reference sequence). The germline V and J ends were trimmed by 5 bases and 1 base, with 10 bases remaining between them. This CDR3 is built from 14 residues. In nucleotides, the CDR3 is TGTGCCAGCAGTATACGGGCGGGCACAGATACGCAGTATTTT. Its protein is CASSIRAGTDTQYF.

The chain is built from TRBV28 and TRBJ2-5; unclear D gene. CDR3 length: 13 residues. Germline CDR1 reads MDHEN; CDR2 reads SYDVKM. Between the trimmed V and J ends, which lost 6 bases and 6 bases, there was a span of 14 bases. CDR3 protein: CASSSGVRKTQYF. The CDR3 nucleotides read TGTGCCAGCAGCTCCGGCGTGAGGAAGACCCAGTACTTC. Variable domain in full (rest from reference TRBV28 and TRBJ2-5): DVKVTQSSRYLVKRTGEKVFLECVQDMDHENMFWYRQDPGLGLRLIYFSYDVKMKEKGDIPEGYSVSREKKERFSLILESASTNQTSMYLCASSSGVRKTQYFGPGTRLLVL.

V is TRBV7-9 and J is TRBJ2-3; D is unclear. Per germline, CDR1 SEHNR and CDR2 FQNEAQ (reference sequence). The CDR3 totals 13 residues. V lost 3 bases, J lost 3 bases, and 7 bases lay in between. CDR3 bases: TGTGCCAGCAGCTTTCCGTTAACAGATACGCAGTATTTT. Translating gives CASSFPLTDTQYF.